This note documents a single T cell receptor beta chain sequence. Its antigen is currently unknown. This sample stems from a study of OX40 agonist ivuxolimab in advanced cancers. Study context: Those treated in dose escalation had hepatocellular carcinoma, melanoma, renal cell cancer or head and neck cancer.

V dropped 0 bases and J dropped 4 bases, with 10 bases sitting between them. Germline V gives CDR1 SGHVS, CDR2 FQNEAQ. The CDR3 loop spans 14 amino acids. Study-level points and caveats: Certain nonresponders likewise exhibited a low normalized T-cell clonal expansion. On average, CD8+ T cells had more expanded clones than CD4+. Patients with a partial response at 0.1-3.0 mg/kg had among the lowest clonal expansion.

Using immunoSEQ multiplex PCR, the repertoire was profiled, and TCRdb retains in-frame clones only, with some absent. Of approximately 51,000 clones listed, 70% to 80% are singletons. This chain links TRBV7-8 with TRBJ2-7; tentatively, D is TRBD2 (6 bases). This sequence originates from an adult with an advanced solid tumor such as melanoma, head and neck, liver or kidney cancer. Sequenced here: CD4+ or CD8+ T cells sorted from blood, sampled in a trial of the OX40 agonist ivuxolimab. CDR3 bases: TGTGCCAGCAGCTTAGCCGGGACTGAATACGAGCAGTACTTC. The encoded protein is CASSLAGTEYEQYF. The full variable domain, completed using reference TRBV7-8 and TRBJ2-7, is GAGVSQSPRYKVAKRGQDVALRCDPISGHVSLFWYQQALGQGPEFLTYFQNEAQLDKSGLPSDRFFAERPEGSVSTLKIQRTQQEDSAVYLCASSLAGTEYEQYFGPGTRLTVT.